The rows below give T cell receptor beta chains drawn from one sample of a study of lymphopenia after photon versus proton radiotherapy. Assay: immunoSEQ multiplex PCR; the TCRdb copy retains only in-frame clones and omits some. The sample contains about 83,000 clones, more than 70% of which appear only once. The sequenced sample was peripheral blood, obtained from a patient treated with proton-based radiotherapy. Receptor source: a man in his 60s with pancreatic cancer. CDR3s include the opening cysteine and the closing phenylalanine or tryptophan. The D gene is left open where the match is weak. Rows may omit the clone size; those that give it use once, few, many or a size class.

j_call clone_size v_call d_call cdr3_nt cdr3_aa
TRBJ1-1 NA TRBV6-1 NA TGTGCCGGAAGGGCAAACACTGAAGCTTTCTTT CAGRANTEAFF
TRBJ2-7 few TRBV11-3 NA TGTGCCAGCAGCCCCTATAGTCGCTCCTACGAGCAGTACTTC CASSPYSRSYEQYF
TRBJ2-7 NA TRBV11-3 NA TGTGCCAGCAGCCCCCCGGGTCGGACCTACGAGCAGTACTTC CASSPPGRTYEQYF
TRBJ2-3 once TRBV5-1 NA TGCGCCAGCAGCCTGGGGCCTGGAGATACGCAGTATTTT CASSLGPGDTQYF
TRBJ1-1 NA TRBV30 NA TGTGCCTGGACCGCGGGGGGAACTGAAGCTTTCTTT CAWTAGGTEAFF
TRBJ2-7 NA TRBV30 TRBD2 TGTGCCCTCGGACTAGGCTTTAACGACGAGCAGTACTTC CALGLGFNDEQYF
TRBJ2-7 NA TRBV28 TRBD1 TGTGCCAGCAGTCCCGGGACAGGGTACCACGAGCAGTACTTC CASSPGTGYHEQYF
TRBJ1-1 NA TRBV5-8 NA TGTGCCAGCAGCACCGGGACCAAACGGACCACTGAAGCTTTCTTT CASSTGTKRTTEAFF
TRBJ2-3 once TRBV6-5 NA TGTGCCAGCAGACCGACCACAGGAAATCGAGATACGCAGTATTTT CASRPTTGNRDTQYF
TRBJ2-7 once TRBV5-1 TRBD1 TGCGCCAGCGGACAGGGGAGCGATTACGAGCAGTACTTC CASGQGSDYEQYF
TRBJ1-2 NA TRBV5-1 NA TGCGCCAGCAGATCCCTTGGTGGCTACACCTTC CASRSLGGYTF
TRBJ1-2 few TRBV28 NA TGTGCCAGCAGCCGTGGGCAGTTTAACTATGGCTACACCTTC CASSRGQFNYGYTF
TRBJ1-2 few TRBV5-6 TRBD1 TGTGCCAGCAGCCCGGGACAGAACCCTAACTATGGCTACACCTTC CASSPGQNPNYGYTF
TRBJ2-7 NA TRBV5-5 NA TGTGCCAGCAGCCTCCCTGTATTACAGAGCAACGAGCAGTACTTC CASSLPVLQSNEQYF
TRBJ2-1 NA TRBV30 TRBD2 TGTGCCTGGAGTGGTAGCGGGATAGGCAATGAGCAGTTCTTC CAWSGSGIGNEQFF
TRBJ2-1 NA TRBV6-5 TRBD2 TGTGCCTCCCGGGGCTCAGCGGGAGTATCAGAGCAGTTCTTC CASRGSAGVSEQFF
TRBJ2-3 NA TRBV6-6 NA TGTGCCAGCACCAAATCGGATACGCAGTATTTT CASTKSDTQYF
TRBJ2-3 once TRBV5-6 NA TGTGCCAGCAGCCGTAACGGGGGCTACACAGATACGCAGTATTTT CASSRNGGYTDTQYF
TRBJ2-7 NA TRBV28 TRBD2 TGTGCCAGCAGCCCGACGGGACTAGCGTTGGGGGGTTCCTACGAGCAGTACTTC CASSPTGLALGGSYEQYF
TRBJ2-1 NA TRBV2 NA TGTGCCAGCAGTGAATCTAGCGCTTCCTACAATGAGCAGTTCTTC CASSESSASYNEQFF
TRBJ2-3 NA TRBV5-4 TRBD1 TGTGCCAGCAGCTTGGACCTCAGGGGGCCGACAGATACGCAGTATTTT CASSLDLRGPTDTQYF
TRBJ2-7 NA TRBV28 TRBD2 TGTGCCAGCACTCCCGGGACTAACCACTACGAGCAGTACTTC CASTPGTNHYEQYF
TRBJ1-4 NA TRBV6-1 TRBD1 TGTGCCAGCAGTGCGGGACAGCCTAATGAAAAACTGTTTTTT CASSAGQPNEKLFF
TRBJ2-3 NA TRBV11-2 NA TGTGCCAGCAGCTTAGGGGCAAAAACTAGCACAGATACGCAGTATTTT CASSLGAKTSTDTQYF
TRBJ2-1 NA TRBV19 TRBD2 TGTGCCAGTAGTAGTCGGCGGGAGTGGCACAATGAGCAGTTCTTC CASSSRREWHNEQFF
TRBJ2-3 NA TRBV6-5 NA TGTGCCAGCAGGGCTACCGGGAGCACAGATACGCAGTATTTT CASRATGSTDTQYF
TRBJ2-2 NA TRBV4-2 TRBD2 TGTGCCAGCAGCCAGGGGGGACTAGCGATTTATGGCACCGGGGAGCTGTTTTTT CASSQGGLAIYGTGELFF
TRBJ1-1 NA TRBV11-1 NA TGTGCCAGCAGCTTAGTCGGGCATTCGAACACTGAAGCTTTCTTT CASSLVGHSNTEAFF
TRBJ2-7 NA TRBV7-9 TRBD2 TGTGCCAGCAGCACCACTAGCGGGAGCGACTACGAGCAGTACTTC CASSTTSGSDYEQYF
TRBJ2-3 NA TRBV15 NA TGTGCCACCAGAAATCAGAACACAGATACGCAGTATTTT CATRNQNTDTQYF